These 27 T cell receptor beta chains originate from one sample sequenced in a study of long-term antiretroviral therapy in people with HIV. At survey level, the immunoSEQ assay was run in its v3.0 version. The protocol was immunoSEQ multiplex PCR, while the TCRdb copy is restricted to in-frame clones and leaves out a portion. The table lists roughly 40,000 clones, about 85% of them singletons. Material: unsorted PBMCs, obtained 3.1 years after starting antiretroviral therapy. These receptors were collected from a woman in her forties or fifties with HIV.

This clone was recorded only once. The V call is TRBV15, the J call TRBJ1-6; no firm D call. The CDR3 consists of 16 residues. Trimming took off 0 bases at V and 7 bases at J, with 13 bases between the two ends. Germline lookup yields CDR1 LNHNV and CDR2 YYDKDF (reference sequence). CDR3 nucleotides: TGTGCCACCAGCAGAGATTCAGCCAACAGCAATTCACCCCTCCACTTT. Its translation: CATSRDSANSNSPLHF. The variable domain in full, with the rest retrieved from reference TRBV15 and TRBJ1-6, is DAMVIQNPRYQVTQFGKPVTLSCSQTLNHNVMYWYQQKSSQAPKLLFHYYDKDFNNEADTPDNFQSRRPNTSFCFLDIRSPGLGDTAMYLCATSRDSANSNSPLHFGNGTRLTVT.

The V gene is TRBV7-2, the J gene TRBJ2-3; 14 nucleotides match TRBD2. The V and J ends lost 6 bases and 6 bases, in that order; junction bases with no gene match: 11. This CDR3 has 17 amino acids. Germline assignment: CDR1 SGHTA and CDR2 FQGNSA. The CDR3 region has the DNA TGTGCCAGCAGTCGCTTCCCGACTAGCGGGGGGGGTGATACGCAGTATTTT. Its translation is CASSRFPTSGGGDTQYF.

This clone came up once. The V call is TRBV7-2, the J call TRBJ1-2; no clear D. CDR3 length equals 14 residues. The germline CDR1 and CDR2 sequences are SGHTA and FQGNSA. V lost 4 bases and J lost 0, with 9 bases in between. CDR3 amino acids: CASSSDGTNYGYTF. DNA for the CDR3: TGTGCCAGCAGCTCCGATGGGACTAACTATGGCTACACCTTC.

CDR3 DNA: TGTGCCAGCAGCTTAGCCCTAGCGGGGGTCAATGAGCAGTTCTTC. This sequence encodes CASSLALAGVNEQFF. The chain joins TRBV7-2 to TRBJ2-1; 10 bases line up with TRBD2. Germline CDR1 and CDR2: SGHTA and FQGNSA. V shed 0 bases, J shed 6 bases, and the junction held 2 bases outside the gene matches. This CDR3 contains 15 residues. The full variable domain, its missing parts supplied by reference TRBV7-2 and TRBJ2-1, is GAGVSQSPSNKVTEKGKDVELRCDPISGHTALYWYRQSLGQGLEFLIYFQGNSAPDKSGLPSDRFSAERTGGSVSTLTIQRTQQEDSAVYLCASSLALAGVNEQFFGPGTRLTVL.

This chain connects TRBV7-9 to TRBJ1-4; possibly TRBD1 for D (5 bases). Trimming removed 5 bases at V and 0 bases at J, with 10 bases between. Germline CDR1 and CDR2: SEHNR and FQNEAQ (reference sequence). The CDR3 spans 15 residues. The CDR3 loop is CASSESGTTNEKLFF. The CDR3 DNA reads TGTGCCAGCAGCGAGTCAGGGACAACTAATGAAAAACTGTTTTTT.

The gene calls are TRBV7-2 and TRBJ2-2, with 7 bases fitting TRBD1. In germline, CDR1 is SGHTA, CDR2 FQGNSA. The CDR3 consists of 17 residues. V was clipped by 5 bases and J by 2 bases; unmatched bases: 11. The CDR3 loop is CASSADGQAGNTGELFF. The CDR3 DNA reads TGTGCCAGCAGCGCCGACGGACAGGCCGGAAACACCGGGGAGCTGTTTTTT.

This chain connects TRBV5-6 to TRBJ1-1, with D tentatively TRBD1 (5 bases). The germline V gene has CDR1 SGHDT and CDR2 YYEEEE. This CDR3 spans 12 amino acids. V was cut by 2 bases and J by 7 bases, with 9 bases left in between. The CDR3 protein is CASSFRDGEAFF. The CDR3 bases are TGTGCCAGCAGCTTCCGGGACGGTGAAGCTTTCTTT.

The chain uses TRBV9 and TRBJ2-1, with TRBD2 identical over 8 bases. The junction had 12 bases not matched to a gene; V was cut back by 4 bases and J by 9 bases. CDR1 and CDR2 (germline): SGDLS, YYNGEE. There are 15 residues in the CDR3. CDR3 in DNA: TGTGCCAGCAGCTCACTTAGCGGGGCCCTTATTGAGCAGTTCTTC. This encodes CASSSLSGALIEQFF.

This CDR3 reads CASSTKGGGNTEAFF. The CDR3 DNA sequence: TGTGCCAGCAGCACTAAAGGGGGTGGGAACACTGAAGCTTTCTTT. The chain uses TRBV21-1 and TRBJ1-1; TRBD1 was called by the table and not checked on the DNA. TRBV21-1 is labeled a pseudogene. The CDR3 sequence is 15 residues long.

A few counts support this clone. The V gene is TRBV4-1, the J gene TRBJ2-2; tentatively, D is TRBD2 (5 bases). From germline, CDR1 is MGHRA and CDR2 YSYEKL. The CDR3 length is 18 residues. The V gene lost 1 base and the J gene lost 6 bases, with 21 bases spanning the gap. This chain's CDR3 is CASSQVTGVAGRSGELFF. Written as DNA, the CDR3 is TGCGCCAGCAGCCAAGTCACCGGGGTGGCAGGCCGGTCCGGGGAGCTGTTTTTT.

This clone was seen a single time. The V and J genes are TRBV7-8 and TRBJ1-2; weak D call: TRBD1 (5 bases). The CDR3 is 13 amino acids. The V and J ends lost 1 base and 2 bases respectively, with 5 bases between them. CDR1 SGHVS and CDR2 FQNEAQ come from the germline V gene. The CDR3 DNA is TGTGCCAGCAGCTTAGGGGGGAACTATGGCTACACCTTC. Amino acids: CASSLGGNYGYTF.

This clone was detected a few times. CDR3 sequence: CASSDAAGGNQPQHF. In nucleotides, the CDR3 is TGTGCCAGCAGTGACGCGGCGGGGGGCAATCAGCCCCAGCATTTT. The chain recombines TRBV6-1 with TRBJ1-5; D is possibly TRBD1 (5 bases). Trimming took off 3 bases at V and 2 bases at J, with 11 bases between the two ends. The CDR3 is 15 residues long. CDR1 and CDR2 from the germline V gene are MNHNS and SASEGT.

The chain joins TRBV30 to TRBJ1-4; D is ambiguous. Germline-derived CDR1 and CDR2 are GTSNPN and SVGIG (reference sequence). The CDR3 totals 14 residues. V was cut by 3 bases and J by 8 bases, with 16 bases left in between. The DNA of the CDR3 is TGTGCCTGGAGCTTAAACGACTGGATAGAAAAACTGTTTTTT. The encoded protein is CAWSLNDWIEKLFF.

This clone was seen a single time. The chain recombines TRBV4-1 with TRBJ2-7; D assignment may be TRBD1 or TRBD2 (5 bases each). Trimming took off 0 bases at V and 2 bases at J, with 14 bases between the two ends. Looked up from germline, CDR1 is MGHRA and CDR2 is YSYEKL. The CDR3 consists of 16 residues. CDR3 sequence: CASSQDSEGLAYEQYF. The CDR3 DNA sequence: TGCGCCAGCAGCCAAGATAGTGAGGGGCTCGCCTACGAGCAGTACTTC.

The rearrangement joins TRBV19 to TRBJ1-5; D is uncertain. The germline V gene has CDR1 LNHDA and CDR2 SQIVND (reference sequence). The CDR3 contains 14 residues. The V and J ends lost 1 base and 4 bases respectively, with 8 bases between them. The CDR3 region has the DNA TGTGCCAGTAGTATAGTATCCGAAAATCAGCCCCAGCATTTT. Amino acids: CASSIVSENQPQHF.

The chain joins TRBV10-2 to TRBJ2-3; D is ambiguous. CDR3 size: 15 residues. In germline, CDR1 is WSHSY, CDR2 SAAADI. Trimming shortened V by 7 bases and J by 10 bases, and 24 bases separated the two germline ends. The CDR3 coding sequence is TGCGCCAGCATTAAGGAGCGCTCCTTTTTTCCTGCGCAGTATTTT. Encoded protein: CASIKERSFFPAQYF.

This clone was seen a single time. The chain's CDR3 is CASSLTAGTSGGTQYF. The CDR3 nucleotides read TGCGCCAGCAGCCTCACGGCCGGGACTAGCGGGGGGACGCAGTATTTT. The J gene is TRBJ2-3, the V gene TRBV5-1, with 15 bases matching TRBD2. V shed 4 bases and J 9 bases; nucleotides not matched to a gene: 9. Germline V gene lookup returns CDR1 SGHRS and CDR2 YFSETQ. The CDR3 loop spans 16 amino acids.

V and J are TRBV18 and TRBJ2-1, with D unresolved. Per germline, CDR1 KGHSH and CDR2 LQKENI. Trimming took off 4 bases at V and 3 bases at J, with 19 bases between the two ends. The CDR3 sequence is 17 residues long. CDR3 nucleotides: TGTGCCAGCTCACTCCCCTTTGGTTCGGCGAACTACAATGAGCAGTTCTTC. Amino acids: CASSLPFGSANYNEQFF.

The V call is TRBV7-6, the J call TRBJ2-2; TRBD1 matches 8 bases. V shed 6 bases, J shed 6 bases, and the junction held 3 bases outside the gene matches. Germline loops: CDR1 SGHVS, CDR2 FNYEAQ. The CDR3 runs to 13 residues. CDR3 amino acids: CASSHRGSGELFF. DNA for the CDR3: TGTGCCAGCAGTCACAGGGGGTCCGGGGAGCTGTTTTTT.

The rearrangement uses TRBV27 and TRBJ1-1; D gene uncertain. CDR1 is MNHEY and CDR2 is SMNVEV in the germline V gene (reference sequence). V was clipped by 0 bases and J by 8 bases, with 16 bases between them. The CDR3 sequence is 15 residues long. CDR3 DNA sequence: TGTGCCAGCAGTTTATCTAAGTCAGCACAGAGGGAAGCTTTCTTT. This translates into CASSLSKSAQREAFF.

The chain uses TRBV7-2 and TRBJ2-6, with 8 bases aligning to TRBD1. V trimming: 2 bases; J trimming: 4 bases; junction bases outside the gene matches: 4. The CDR3 length is 16 residues. The V gene's germline CDR1 is SGHTA and CDR2 FQGNSA. The CDR3 DNA follows: TGTGCCAGCAGCTTACAGGGGGCGGCGGGGGCCAACGTCCTGACTTTC. Translating gives CASSLQGAAGANVLTF. The whole variable domain, filled in from reference TRBV7-2 and TRBJ2-6, reads GAGVSQSPSNKVTEKGKDVELRCDPISGHTALYWYRQSLGQGLEFLIYFQGNSAPDKSGLPSDRFSAERTGGSVSTLTIQRTQQEDSAVYLCASSLQGAAGANVLTFGAGSRLTVL.

This chain uses TRBV5-1 with TRBJ2-7, with 7 bases lining up with TRBD1. Germline assignment: CDR1 SGHRS and CDR2 YFSETQ. The CDR3 loop spans 15 amino acids. V shed 4 bases and J 2 bases; nucleotides not matched to a gene: 9. The CDR3 DNA is TGCGCCAGCAGCCTTGGGGACAGAGGTACCTACGAGCAGTACTTC. Translating gives CASSLGDRGTYEQYF.

The V gene is TRBV5-1, the J gene TRBJ1-1; TRBD1 might be the D (6 bases). Between the trimmed V and J ends, which lost 0 bases and 13 bases, there was a span of 19 bases. Germline CDR1 reads SGHRS; CDR2 reads YFSETQ. The CDR3 is 14 amino acids. The CDR3 is CASSLEIGGLQGFF. The DNA for the CDR3 is TGCGCCAGCAGCTTGGAGATCGGGGGGCTTCAGGGTTTCTTT.

V and J are TRBV5-4 and TRBJ2-4; weak D call: TRBD2 (6 bases). Trimming stripped 4 bases from V and 0 bases from J, with 14 bases between. CDR3 size: 16 residues. The V gene's germline CDR1 is SGHNT and CDR2 YYREEE (reference sequence). This chain's CDR3 is CASSKGTPVAKNIQYF. CDR3 coding DNA: TGTGCCAGCAGCAAAGGGACTCCAGTAGCCAAAAACATTCAGTACTTC.

This chain links TRBV7-9 with TRBJ2-2; D gene uncertain. The CDR3 is 16 residues long. In germline, CDR1 is SEHNR, CDR2 FQNEAQ (reference sequence). Between the trimmed V and J ends, which lost 0 bases and 1 base, there was a span of 9 bases. CDR3 region: CASSLAGVLNTGELFF. The CDR3 DNA sequence: TGTGCCAGCAGCTTAGCGGGCGTTCTGAACACCGGGGAGCTGTTTTTT.

V is TRBV7-9 and J is TRBJ2-1; 12 bases line up with TRBD1. The germline CDR1 and CDR2 sequences are SEHNR and FQNEAQ (reference sequence). Germline trimming cut 5 bases from V and 10 bases from J; bases unmatched to any gene: 6. The CDR3 is 14 residues long. CDR3 sequence reads: CASSPGTGGREQFF. The CDR3 DNA reads as TGTGCCAGCAGCCCAGGGACAGGGGGCAGAGAGCAGTTCTTC.

The chain links TRBV6-5 to TRBJ1-5; D is possibly TRBD1 (5 bases). Germline V gives CDR1 MNHEY, CDR2 SVGAGI. Deletions cut 6 bases from V and 3 bases from J, with 15 bases between. CDR3 size: 15 residues. The CDR3 DNA is TGTGCCAGCAGCGCGGCAGGGCCCTACAATCAGCCCCAGCATTTT. Protein sequence: CASSAAGPYNQPQHF.